This TCR beta chain was recovered during a study of naive and memory T cell subsets. A UMI-containing oligonucleotide was joined by 3' ligation to the TCR cDNA template. Reverse transcription used DNase-treated unsorted total RNA, aiming for 1 to 1000 ng. CDR1 is LGHNA, CDR2 YNFKEQ, per germline. V lost 4 bases to trimming and J lost 5 bases; unmatched junction nucleotides: 11. The CDR3 totals 16 residues. With regard to this clonotype: Its antigen is as yet unknown.

Overall study findings and caveats: TCR transcript changes with activation or differentiation may affect this RNA method.

The SP2 primer and nested alpha and beta constant region primers amplified ligated cDNA in four rounds. Alpha and beta constant region primers primed reverse transcription for blood and skin samples. TCRdb analysed the 5' RACE reads with MiXCR anew, one entry per CDR3 protein. The table lists over 45,000 distinct CDR3 sequences, under 10% of them singletons, with 9.8% in the top ten. The source is a female donor in good health. V usage is TRBV4-2 and J usage is TRBJ2-5; 9 positions agree with TRBD1. The CDR3 loop is CASSPRPGTGTETQYF. Written as DNA, the CDR3 is TGTGCCAGCAGCCCTCGTCCCGGGACAGGGACGGAGACCCAGTACTTC.